The entry below gives a single T cell receptor (beta chain) sequence along with its context. The protocol was immunoSEQ multiplex PCR, while the TCRdb copy is restricted to in-frame clones and leaves out a portion. The sample contains 110,000 or so clones, 80% to 95% of which appear only once. The data derive from a study of T cell changes during pregnancy in multiple sclerosis. The sample was peripheral blood, taken before pregnancy. The sequence was collected from a female donor with multiple sclerosis, enrolled in a pregnancy study.

In DNA form, the CDR3 reads TGTGCCAGCAGCGTAGATACTGCAAAAGCGGGTGAGCAGTTCTTC. The encoded protein is CASSVDTAKAGEQFF. The chain combines TRBV9 with TRBJ2-1; a possible D gene is TRBD2 (6 bases). Trimming removed 0 bases at V and 9 bases at J, with 16 bases between. Germline V lookup: CDR1 SGDLS, CDR2 YYNGEE. This CDR3 has 15 residues.